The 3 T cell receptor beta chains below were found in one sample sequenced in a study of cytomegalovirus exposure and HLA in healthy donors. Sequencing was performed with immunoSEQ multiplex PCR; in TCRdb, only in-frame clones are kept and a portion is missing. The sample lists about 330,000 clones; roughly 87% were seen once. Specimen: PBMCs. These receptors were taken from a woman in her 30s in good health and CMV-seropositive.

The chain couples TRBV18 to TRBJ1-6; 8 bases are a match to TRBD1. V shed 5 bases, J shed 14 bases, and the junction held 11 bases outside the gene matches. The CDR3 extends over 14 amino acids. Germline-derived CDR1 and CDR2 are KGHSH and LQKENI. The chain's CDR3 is CASSGQGREFTLHF. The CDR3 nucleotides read TGTGCCAGCTCAGGACAGGGAAGGGAATTCACCCTCCACTTT.

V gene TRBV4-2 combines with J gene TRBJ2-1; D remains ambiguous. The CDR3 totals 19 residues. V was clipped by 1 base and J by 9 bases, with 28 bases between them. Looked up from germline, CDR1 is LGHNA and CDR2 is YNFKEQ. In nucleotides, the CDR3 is TGTGCCAGCAGCCAAGTTGAGTTGGGTTTTGCGGCCACCCCGGGTGAGCAGTTCTTC. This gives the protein CASSQVELGFAATPGEQFF.

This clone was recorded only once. The CDR3 DNA reads TGTGCCAGTAGTATAGGTCATAGCAATCAGCCCCAGCATTTT. Translating gives CASSIGHSNQPQHF. V and J are TRBV19 and TRBJ1-5; unclear D gene. The V and J ends lost 1 base and 0 bases respectively, with 4 bases between them. The CDR3 is 14 residues long. From germline, CDR1 is LNHDA and CDR2 SQIVND (reference sequence).